This TCR beta chain was profiled in a study of blood T cell repertoires in COVID-19. Study processing details: Quantification of nucleated cells was approximated via reference gene primer amplification. TCRdb's table, derived via immunoSEQ multiplex PCR, lists solely in-frame clones and lacks some. That table gives V, J and clone size, and the DNA gave D and trimming. The sample carries about 88,000 clones, roughly 84% recorded once. Trimming cost V 5 bases and J 2 bases; bases outside gene matches: 8. Germline loops: CDR1 SGHVS, CDR2 FNYEAQ. The CDR3 has 15 residues. The sample taken for sequencing was peripheral blood. This clonotype was obtained from a woman older than 75 with acute or convalescent COVID-19. The gene calls are TRBV7-6 and TRBJ2-7, with 8 bases lining up with TRBD1. The CDR3, as DNA: TGTGCCAGCAGCCTGGGTGGGGGACAGGCCTACGAGCAGTACTTC. This gives the protein CASSLGGGQAYEQYF.